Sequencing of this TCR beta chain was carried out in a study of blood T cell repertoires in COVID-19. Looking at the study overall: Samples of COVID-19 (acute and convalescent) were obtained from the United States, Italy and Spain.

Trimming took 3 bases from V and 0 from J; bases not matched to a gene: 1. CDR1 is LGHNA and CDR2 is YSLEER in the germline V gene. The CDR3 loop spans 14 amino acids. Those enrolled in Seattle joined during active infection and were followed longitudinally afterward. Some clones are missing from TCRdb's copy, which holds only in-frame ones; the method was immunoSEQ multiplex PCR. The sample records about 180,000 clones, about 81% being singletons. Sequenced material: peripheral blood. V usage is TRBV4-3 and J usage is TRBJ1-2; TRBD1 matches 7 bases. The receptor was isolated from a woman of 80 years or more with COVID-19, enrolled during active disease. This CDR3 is CASSQGQPNYGYTF. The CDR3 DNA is TGCGCCAGCAGCCAGGGACAGCCTAACTATGGCTACACCTTC.